The 26 T cell receptor beta chains presented below share a single source sample, sequenced in a study of T cells in Graves' hyperthyroidism and ophthalmopathy. Amplification of TCR beta CDR3 regions was performed using RNA transcripts as template. In the first-round RT-PCR of the TCR CDR3, the HTBI primer set was used. TCRdb itself ran the multiplex PCR reads through MiXCR, one entry per CDR3 protein. The data hold some 490,000 distinct CDR3 sequences, with less than 25% observed a single time. The source material was blood. These TCRs come from a woman aged 70-85 years with Graves' ophthalmopathy.

The V and J genes are TRBV7-2 and TRBJ1-4; 7 nucleotides line up with TRBD1. The junction had 10 bases not matched to a gene; V was cut back by 5 bases and J by 7 bases. This CDR3 is built from 15 residues. CDR1 and CDR2 from the germline V gene are SGHTA and FQGNSA. This CDR3 is CASSPRDRGPEKLFF. The CDR3 nucleotides read TGTGCCAGCAGCCCCCGGGACAGAGGTCCTGAAAAACTGTTTTTT. The full variable domain, its missing parts supplied by reference TRBV7-2 and TRBJ1-4, is GAGVSQSPSNKVTEKGKDVELRCDPISGHTALYWYRQSLGQGLEFLIYFQGNSAPDKSGLPSDRFSAERTGGSVSTLTIQRTQQEDSAVYLCASSPRDRGPEKLFFGSGTQLSVL.

This clonotype was detected many times. The chain recombines TRBV7-2 with TRBJ1-2; 7 bases map to TRBD1. CDR1 is SGHTA and CDR2 is FQGNSA in the germline V gene. The CDR3 covers 17 residues. Trimming took 3 bases from V and 4 from J; bases not matched to a gene: 14. The CDR3 DNA sequence: TGTGCCAGCAGCTTGGGCCCTACAGGGGACCGTGGCTATGGCTACACCTTC. This gives the protein CASSLGPTGDRGYGYTF.

This clonotype showed up just a few times. The rearrangement joins TRBV30 to TRBJ2-7; 9 bases map to TRBD1. V was pared by 2 bases and J by 9 bases, with 8 bases of the junction left unmatched. From germline, CDR1 is GTSNPN and CDR2 SVGIG (reference sequence). This CDR3 spans 13 amino acids. As DNA, the CDR3 is TGTGCCTGGAGTCCCGACAGGGGGTTTGGGCAGTACTTC. It specifies CAWSPDRGFGQYF.

The rearrangement uses TRBV28 and TRBJ1-6; 7 positions agree with TRBD1. CDR1 MDHEN and CDR2 SYDVKM come from the germline V gene. This CDR3 has 16 residues. The ends lost 2 bases at V and 8 bases at J; junction bases unmatched: 9. For the CDR3, the DNA is TGTGCCAGCAGTTTAGACAGGGTCTTAGGATATTCACCCCTCCACTTT. Its protein product is CASSLDRVLGYSPLHF. The full variable domain, completed using reference TRBV28 and TRBJ1-6, is DVKVTQSSRYLVKRTGEKVFLECVQDMDHENMFWYRQDPGLGLRLIYFSYDVKMKEKGDIPEGYSVSREKKERFSLILESASTNQTSMYLCASSLDRVLGYSPLHFGNGTRLTVT.

V gene TRBV20-1 combines with J gene TRBJ1-4; D might be TRBD1 (6 bases). Trimming left V 0 bases short and J 6 bases short, with 14 bases between. CDR1 DFQATT and CDR2 SNEGSKA come from the germline V gene (reference sequence). The CDR3 runs 15 residues. This chain's CDR3 is CSARDAGRGHEKLFF. CDR3 DNA: TGCAGTGCTAGAGATGCTGGCAGGGGTCATGAAAAACTGTTTTTT.

Of note for this clonotype: Germline is not matched at one junction end, which may reflect a read error. V and J are TRBV5-4 and TRBJ2-5; tentatively, D is TRBD1 or TRBD2 (6 bases each). This CDR3 is built from 18 residues. The germline gives CDR1 SGHNT, CDR2 YYREEE (reference sequence). The CDR3 coding sequence is TGTGCCGGCAGCTTTTCCCCAATGAGGGGGGAGGTTCGAGAGACCCAGTGCTTC. Protein sequence: CAGSFSPMRGEVRETQCF.

This chain joins TRBV27 and TRBJ2-2; 12 bases agree with TRBD2. Germline CDR1 is MNHEY and CDR2 is SMNVEV (reference sequence). This CDR3 contains 18 residues. V trimming: 4 bases; J trimming: 6 bases; junction bases outside the gene matches: 12. The CDR3 region has the DNA TGTGCCAGCAGTTCGAGACTAGCGGGAGTCGTCCCAGCCGGGGAGCTGTTTTTT. This translates into CASSSRLAGVVPAGELFF.

This clonotype was seen more than once but under ten times. The rearrangement uses TRBV7-3 and TRBJ2-2; D remains unclear. V was shortened by 3 bases and J by 5 bases, with 10 bases between the two germline ends. Germline CDR1 is SGHTA and CDR2 is FQGTGA. The CDR3 extends over 14 amino acids. The CDR3 loop reads CASSFHTRTGELFF. The CDR3 DNA reads TGTGCCAGCAGCTTCCATACCCGTACCGGGGAGCTGTTTTTT.

The gene calls are TRBV19 and TRBJ2-1; D unresolved. The CDR3 runs to 15 residues. Per the germline V gene, CDR1 is LNHDA and CDR2 is SQIVND (reference sequence). Between the trimmed V and J ends, which lost 3 bases and 6 bases, there was a span of 15 bases. CDR3 in DNA: TGTGCCAGTAGTATCAACTTGGACCTAGTCAATGAGCAGTTCTTC. It yields the protein CASSINLDLVNEQFF.

The chain is built from TRBV7-3 and TRBJ2-6, with D perhaps TRBD1 (6 bases). V shed 4 bases and J shed 3 bases, with 13 bases lying between them. CDR1 SGHTA and CDR2 FQGTGA come from the germline V gene. This CDR3 has 16 amino acids. As DNA, the CDR3 is TGTGCCAGCAGCTCAACAAGGGGGATTGGGGCCAACGTCCTGACTTTC. It yields the protein CASSSTRGIGANVLTF.

This clonotype was seen a few times. V is TRBV13 and J is TRBJ2-1; D is undetermined. CDR1 is PRHDT, CDR2 FYEKMQ, per germline (reference sequence). V was shortened by 4 bases and J by 0 bases, with 7 bases between the two germline ends. The CDR3 contains 14 residues. DNA of the CDR3: TGTGCCAGCAGCTCTCCGGCCTCCTACAATGAGCAGTTCTTC. Translated, it gives CASSSPASYNEQFF.

The table lists this clonotype with many counts. J is TRBJ2-2 and V is TRBV19; TRBD1 aligns across 9 bases. The CDR3 sequence is 14 residues long. J gave up 5 bases and V 5 bases, and 3 bases lay outside the gene matches. Germline V CDR1 and CDR2: LNHDA, SQIVND (reference sequence). CDR3 loop: CASSWDRVTGELFF. The CDR3 DNA is TGTGCCAGTAGTTGGGACAGGGTGACCGGGGAGCTGTTTTTT.

The table lists this clonotype with many counts. The chain combines TRBV7-2 with TRBJ2-1; 7 bases fit TRBD1. The germline V gene encodes CDR1 SGHTA and CDR2 FQGNSA. The junction had 6 bases not matched to a gene; V was cut back by 1 base and J by 6 bases. The CDR3 has 15 amino acids. In DNA form, the CDR3 reads TGTGCCAGCAGCTTAGAGGGACAGTTGGGCAATGAGCAGTTCTTC. It codes for CASSLEGQLGNEQFF.

This clonotype showed up many times. This chain uses TRBV2 with TRBJ1-2; TRBD1 is a possible D gene (5 bases). There are 12 residues in the CDR3. V was trimmed by 8 bases and J by 6 bases, leaving 13 bases between them. The germline V gene encodes CDR1 SNHLY and CDR2 FYNNEI. Written as DNA, the CDR3 is TGTGCCAGCTCGAACGCGGGGGATGGCTACACCTTC. It encodes CASSNAGDGYTF.

This clonotype was observed at least ten times. The chain links TRBV2 to TRBJ1-5; possible D gene TRBD1, 6 bases. The germline V gene has CDR1 SNHLY and CDR2 FYNNEI. The CDR3 spans 15 residues. Trimming left V 6 bases short and J 0 bases short, with 12 bases between. The CDR3 DNA sequence: TGTGCCAGCAGCCAGGGGCGGGCTAGCAATCAGCCCCAGCATTTT. Its protein is CASSQGRASNQPQHF. The whole variable domain, filled in from reference TRBV2 and TRBJ1-5, reads EPEVTQTPSHQVTQMGQEVILRCVPISNHLYFYWYRQILGQKVEFLVSFYNNEISEKSEIFDDQFSVERPDGSNFTLKIRSTKLEDSAMYFCASSQGRASNQPQHFGDGTRLSIL.

This clonotype has only a few counts. The CDR3 carries no conserved terminal phenylalanine or tryptophan, so it likely arises from a read error. V usage is TRBV7-2 and J usage is TRBJ2-2, with 12 bases that match TRBD2. Germline CDR1 reads SGHTA; CDR2 reads FQGNSA. The J segment lost 1 base and the V segment lost 5 bases, leaving 8 bases of the junction unmatched. The CDR3 totals 18 residues. The CDR3 protein is CASSRTSGTILNTGELFS. In DNA, the CDR3 is TGTGCCAGCAGCCGGACTAGCGGGACCATCCTGAACACCGGGGAGCTGTTTTCT.

This clonotype showed up just a few times. The V and J genes are TRBV15 and TRBJ1-4; no clear D gene. Per germline, CDR1 LNHNV and CDR2 YYDKDF (reference sequence). V lost 0 bases to trimming and J lost 4 bases, with 12 bases between them. The CDR3 length is 16 residues. The CDR3 is CATSRELAGLNEKLFF. The CDR3 nucleotides are TGTGCCACCAGCAGAGAATTGGCAGGTCTTAATGAAAAACTGTTTTTT.

The gene calls are TRBV7-2 and TRBJ1-5, with a tentative D call TRBD1 (6 bases). Trimming cost V 7 bases and J 4 bases, with 14 bases left between them. CDR1 and CDR2 (germline): SGHTA, FQGNSA. This CDR3 has 14 amino acids. CDR3 amino acids: CASTLQGWNQPQHF. The CDR3 region has the DNA TGTGCCAGCACCCTACAGGGCTGGAATCAGCCCCAGCATTTT.

This clonotype was detected only a few times. The rearrangement links TRBV7-9 to TRBJ2-7; 8 bases are shared with TRBD2. The germline V gene encodes CDR1 SEHNR and CDR2 FQNEAQ (reference sequence). Trimming cost V 5 bases and J 4 bases; bases outside gene matches: 13. The CDR3 is made up of 16 amino acids. DNA for the CDR3: TGTGCCAGCAGCCCCTCGGTGACAGCGGGAGTTTACGAGCAGTACTTC. Its protein product is CASSPSVTAGVYEQYF.

This clonotype has a count of ten or more. The chain uses TRBV28 and TRBJ2-7; TRBD1 matches 11 bases. The CDR3 has 16 amino acids. V dropped 5 bases and J dropped 3; count of bases not matched to a gene: 9. Germline V gives CDR1 MDHEN, CDR2 SYDVKM. The CDR3 DNA is TGTGCCAGCAGTGGCCCAAGAGGGACAGGGGGCTACGAGCAGTACTTC. Its protein product is CASSGPRGTGGYEQYF. The full variable domain, its missing parts supplied by reference TRBV28 and TRBJ2-7, is DVKVTQSSRYLVKRTGEKVFLECVQDMDHENMFWYRQDPGLGLRLIYFSYDVKMKEKGDIPEGYSVSREKKERFSLILESASTNQTSMYLCASSGPRGTGGYEQYFGPGTRLTVT.

V and J are TRBV24-1 and TRBJ1-2; TRBD1 agrees at 8 bases. The ends lost 6 bases at V and 8 bases at J; junction bases unmatched: 10. Germline CDR1 is KGHDR and CDR2 is SFDVKD. The CDR3 runs 14 residues. CDR3 sequence reads: CATSTNSGGEGYTF. CDR3 bases: TGTGCCACCAGTACGAACTCAGGGGGCGAAGGCTACACCTTC.

The CDR3 DNA reads as TGTGCCTGGAGTAACCCCCCACAGGGTGGCTACACCTTC. This gives the protein CAWSNPPQGGYTF. V usage is TRBV30 and J usage is TRBJ1-2, with TRBD1 as a possible D gene (6 bases). Trimming left V 2 bases short and J 7 bases short, with 14 bases between. Germline CDR1 reads GTSNPN; CDR2 reads SVGIG (reference sequence). The CDR3 extends over 13 amino acids.

In nucleotides, the CDR3 is TGCGCCAGCAGCGTAGCGGGAGCAGTGGAGACCCAGTACTTC. Residues: CASSVAGAVETQYF. The chain has TRBV5-1 and TRBJ2-5; 9 bases line up with TRBD2. CDR1 is SGHRS and CDR2 is YFSETQ in the germline V gene. This CDR3 has 14 residues. The ends lost 4 bases at V and 5 bases at J; junction bases unmatched: 6.

This clonotype was seen repeatedly, ten times or more. The rearrangement links TRBV30 to TRBJ1-5; D is ambiguous. Deletions cut 1 base from V and 0 bases from J, with 4 bases between. The CDR3 is 13 amino acids. The germline CDR1 and CDR2 sequences are GTSNPN and SVGIG (reference sequence). CDR3 loop: CAWSAGSNQPQHF. The DNA for the CDR3 is TGTGCCTGGAGTGCGGGTAGCAATCAGCCCCAGCATTTT.

On this clonotype: Because the CDR3's place on the DNA is in doubt, the DNA is left out and the CDR3 is given as listed by TCRdb. This chain links TRBV4-1 with TRBJ1-1; TRBD1 is the table's D call and was not checked against the DNA. Looked up from germline, CDR1 is MGHRA and CDR2 is YSYEKL. Both ends counted, the CDR3 spans 15 residues. CDR3 sequence reads: CASSQGVGQGARTFF.

The CDR3 loop is CASSRGLAPTGELFF. DNA of the CDR3: TGCGCCAGCAGCCGTGGACTAGCGCCAACCGGGGAGCTGTTTTTT. V and J are TRBV4-1 and TRBJ2-2, with 9 nucleotides matching TRBD2. The CDR3 is made up of 15 amino acids. The V gene end was trimmed by 4 bases and the J gene end by 5 bases; junction bases not matched to a gene: 5. Germline loops: CDR1 MGHRA, CDR2 YSYEKL.